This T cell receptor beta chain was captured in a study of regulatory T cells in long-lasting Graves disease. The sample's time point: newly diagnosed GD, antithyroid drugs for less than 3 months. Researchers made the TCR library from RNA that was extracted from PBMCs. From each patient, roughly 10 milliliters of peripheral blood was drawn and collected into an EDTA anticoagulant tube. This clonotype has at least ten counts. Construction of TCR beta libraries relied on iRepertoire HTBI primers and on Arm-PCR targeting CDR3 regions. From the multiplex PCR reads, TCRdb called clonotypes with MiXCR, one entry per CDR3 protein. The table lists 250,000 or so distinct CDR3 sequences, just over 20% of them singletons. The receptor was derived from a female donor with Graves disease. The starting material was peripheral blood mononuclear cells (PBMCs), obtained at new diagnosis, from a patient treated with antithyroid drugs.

CDR3 protein: CSARDGGLSSYEQYF. CDR3 coding DNA: TGCAGTGCTAGAGATGGCGGTCTTTCCTCCTACGAGCAGTACTTC. V and J are TRBV20-1 and TRBJ2-7; unclear D gene. Germline CDR1 DFQATT, CDR2 SNEGSKA (reference sequence). V lost 0 bases and J 0 bases, leaving 12 bases between the germline ends. There are 15 residues in the CDR3.